These T cell receptor beta chains were read from a single sample in a study of blood T cell repertoires in COVID-19. Only in-frame clones appear in the TCRdb table, and some are missing; sequencing was by immunoSEQ multiplex PCR. The sample yields 100,000 to 150,000 clones, approximately 90% seen once. The sequenced sample consisted of peripheral blood. The receptors were gathered from a man aged 50-59 years with COVID-19, enrolled during active disease. The CDR3 runs from the conserved cysteine through the conserved F or W. The D gene is left open where the match is weak. For some rows the clone size is stated as once, few or many, or as a class when expanded; others skip it.

>-|TRBV15|TRBD1|TRBJ2-5
TGTGCCACCAGCAGATATGACAGGGGAGAGACCCAGTACTTC
CATSRYDRGETQYF
>-|TRBV24-1|TRBD1|TRBJ2-6
TGTGCCACCAGTCCCGGGACAGGGGATTCTGGGGCCAACGTCCTGACTTTC
CATSPGTGDSGANVLTF
>-|TRBV5-1|-|TRBJ2-5
TGCGCCAGCAGCTTGGTTCAGGGACAAGAGACCCAGTACTTC
CASSLVQGQETQYF
>few|TRBV7-3|TRBD2|TRBJ2-1
TGTGCCAGCAGCCCACCGAAAGCGGGAGTAGAAAACAATGAGCAGTTCTTC
CASSPPKAGVENNEQFF
>-|TRBV5-3|TRBD2|TRBJ2-7
TGTGCCAGAAGCTTCTCGGCTAGCGGAGTTTACGAGCAGTACTTC
CARSFSASGVYEQYF
>-|TRBV19|-|TRBJ2-2
TGTGCCAGTAACTCACAGGGGAGGACCGGGGAGCTGTTTTTT
CASNSQGRTGELFF
>-|TRBV11-2|-|TRBJ2-1
TGTGCCAGCAGCCGCTCTTTAGAAAATGAGCAGTTCTTC
CASSRSLENEQFF
>-|TRBV29-1|TRBD1|TRBJ1-2
TGCAGCGTCACCGGGACAGGGGCCTATGGCTACACCTTC
CSVTGTGAYGYTF
>-|TRBV6-2/TRBV6-3|-|TRBJ2-7
TGTGCCAGCAGTTACGGGACAGAGCAGTACTTC
CASSYGTEQYF
>-|TRBV9|-|TRBJ1-3
TGTGCCAGCAGCGCGGGGGTCTCTGGAAACACCATATATTTT
CASSAGVSGNTIYF
>-|TRBV3-1/TRBV3-2|-|TRBJ1-6
TGTGCCAGCAGCCAAGGGCGGGGTGATTCACCCCTCCACTTT
CASSQGRGDSPLHF
>-|TRBV18|TRBD1|TRBJ2-5
TGTGCCAGCTCCCGGGACAGGGCTAAGACCCAGTACTTC
CASSRDRAKTQYF
>-|TRBV6-2/TRBV6-3|-|TRBJ2-1
TGTGCCAGCAGCCACACCTCGGACTTGAACAATGAGCAGTTCTTC
CASSHTSDLNNEQFF
>few|TRBV6-6|TRBD2|TRBJ2-1
TGTGCCAGCAGTTACTGGCGGGAGGTGGGTTTGGGTGAGCAGTTCTTC
CASSYWREVGLGEQFF
>-|TRBV6-6|-|TRBJ2-2
TGTGCCAGCAGAAGGCAGGTACTGAACACCGGGGAGCTGTTTTTT
CASRRQVLNTGELFF
>-|TRBV9|-|TRBJ2-3
TGTGCCAGCAGCCCGGAAATAGCGGAAATTACAGATACGCAGTATTTT
CASSPEIAEITDTQYF
>-|TRBV12-3/TRBV12-4|-|TRBJ2-5
TGTGCCAGCGGGAGACGGATACAAGAGACCCAGTACTTC
CASGRRIQETQYF
>-|TRBV4-1|TRBD1|TRBJ1-6
TGCGCCAGCAGCCAGTTCCGACAGGGGGGTTCTTATAATTCACCCCTCCACTTT
CASSQFRQGGSYNSPLHF
>-|TRBV11-3|TRBD2|TRBJ2-1
TGTGCCAGCAGCTTCGGACTAGCGGGCTACAATGAGCAGTTCTTC
CASSFGLAGYNEQFF
>-|TRBV7-9|TRBD1|TRBJ1-1
TGTGCCAGCAGCTCCCTGACAGGGGTGAACACTGAAGCTTTCTTT
CASSSLTGVNTEAFF
>-|TRBV18|TRBD1|TRBJ2-5
TGTGCCAGCTCTCCGAGGACAGGGGCGGGTGAGACCCAGTACTTC
CASSPRTGAGETQYF
>-|TRBV7-2|-|TRBJ1-2
TGTGCCAGCAGCTTCGACGGATCAGGTGGCTATGGCTACACCTTC
CASSFDGSGGYGYTF
>-|TRBV6-5|-|TRBJ1-1
TGTGCCAGCAGGGCGAACACTGAAGCTTTCTTT
CASRANTEAFF
>once|TRBV28|TRBD2|TRBJ2-2
TGTGCCAGCAGAACCCTAGCGGGAGGGCAGACCGGGGAGCTGTTTTTT
CASRTLAGGQTGELFF
>-|TRBV6-5|-|TRBJ1-6
TGTGCCAGCAGTTACTCGGCGGGGGACTCACCCCTCCACTTT
CASSYSAGDSPLHF